These T cell receptor beta chains were read from a single sample in a study of T cells in Graves' hyperthyroidism and ophthalmopathy. Each CDR3 protein is one row after TCRdb ran MiXCR on the multiplex PCR reads. The data contain about 560,000 distinct CDR3 sequences, approximately 15% of them singletons. Sequenced material: blood. The receptor source for this set is a woman aged 40 to 50 with Graves' hyperthyroidism. The CDR3 runs from the conserved cysteine through the conserved F or W. D genes are given only for firm matches. Not all rows give a size; the values are once, few, many and, for expanded clones, a class.

>TRBV5-1|TRBD1|.|TRBJ2-2
CASSLDKTGQEFFPNTGELLF
TGCGCCAGCAGCTTGGACAAAACAGGACAGGAGTTCTTCCCGAACACCGGGGAGCTGCTTTTT
>TRBV27|.|many|TRBJ2-2
CASSLYGTGELFF
TGTGCCAGCAGTTTATATGGTACCGGGGAGCTGTTTTTT
>TRBV24-1|.|many|TRBJ2-1
CATSDPDRQGGGEQFF
TGTGCCACCAGTGATCCCGATCGCCAGGGGGGTGGGGAGCAGTTCTTC
>TRBV4-1|.|few|TRBJ1-5
CASSQALQQPQHF
TGCGCCAGCAGCCAAGCGCTGCAACAGCCCCAGCATTTT
>TRBV6-1|.|many|TRBJ2-7
CASSRQLSYEQYF
TGTGCCAGCAGCAGACAGCTCTCCTACGAGCAGTACTTC
>TRBV12-3/TRBV12-4|.|many|TRBJ2-2
CASSLLAGDGELFF
TGTGCCAGCAGTTTACTGGCAGGGGACGGGGAGCTGTTTTTT
>TRBV12-3/TRBV12-4|.|few|TRBJ2-2
CASSLSAAGELFF
TGTGCCAGCAGTTTATCTGCGGCCGGGGAGCTGTTTTTT
>TRBV4-1|.|few|TRBJ2-7
CASSQDPTGSYEQYF
TGCGCCAGCAGCCAAGACCCGACAGGCTCCTACGAGCAGTACTTC
>TRBV28|.|many|TRBJ1-2
CASTAWTDYGYTF
TGTGCCAGCACCGCCTGGACAGACTATGGCTACACCTTC
>TRBV28|.|many|TRBJ2-7
CASSQQGGEIYEQYF
TGTGCCAGCAGTCAACAGGGGGGGGAGATATACGAGCAGTACTTC
>TRBV18|.|.|TRBJ2-7
CASSPPTEYYEQYF
TGTGCCAGCTCACCACCGACAGAGTACTACGAGCAGTACTTC
>TRBV3-1|.|many|TRBJ1-4
CASSQGGRQRGKLFF
TGTGCCAGCAGCCAAGGTGGGCGGCAACGTGGGAAACTGTTTTTT
>TRBV27|.|.|TRBJ2-7
CASSNRDLDYEQYF
TGTGCCAGCAGCAACCGGGACTTAGACTACGAGCAGTACTTC
>TRBV20-1|TRBD2|many|TRBJ2-3
CSADAGGPGDTQYF
TGCAGTGCTGATGCGGGAGGGCCGGGAGATACGCAGTATTTT
>TRBV10-3|TRBD2|many|TRBJ2-1
CAISEAGGTYNEQFF
TGTGCCATCAGTGAGGCGGGAGGGACCTACAATGAGCAGTTCTTC
>TRBV2|.|many|TRBJ2-2
CASRGARNTGELFF
TGTGCCAGCAGGGGGGCCAGGAACACCGGGGAGCTGTTTTTT
>TRBV6-1|.|many|TRBJ2-7
CASSEALSLRGGGYEQYF
TGTGCCAGCAGTGAAGCGCTATCTCTTCGGGGAGGAGGCTACGAGCAGTACTTC
>TRBV6-1|TRBD1|few|TRBJ1-6
CAIKQGEINSPLHF
TGTGCCATAAAACAGGGGGAGATTAATTCACCCCTCCACTTT
>TRBV10-3|.|few|TRBJ2-6
CAISVAGAYSGANVLTF
TGTGCCATCAGTGTCGCAGGGGCTTACTCTGGGGCCAACGTCCTGACTTTC
>TRBV4-1|TRBD1|.|TRBJ2-7
CASSQATGDTEQYF
TGCGCCAGCAGCCAAGCTACAGGGGATACCGAGCAGTACTTC
>TRBV11-3|.|many|TRBJ2-5
CASSLGRYQETQYF
TGTGCCAGCAGCCTGGGACGGTACCAAGAGACCCAGTACTTC
>TRBV20-1|TRBD2|.|TRBJ2-1
CSARADLRGGRLYNEQFF
TGCAGTGCTAGAGCGGACTTGCGCGGGGGGCGGTTATACAATGAGCAGTTCTTC
>TRBV6-1|.|many|TRBJ2-7
CASSESLSSYEQYF
TGTGCCAGCAGTGAATCACTAAGCTCCTACGAGCAGTACTTC
>TRBV30|.|many|TRBJ2-7
CATDGGAGYEQYF
TGTGCCACCGACGGGGGAGCTGGCTACGAGCAGTACTTC
>TRBV28|TRBD1|many|TRBJ2-7
CASSSPGTGSSYEQYF
TGTGCCAGCAGTTCCCCCGGGACAGGGAGCTCCTACGAGCAGTACTTC
>TRBV4-1|TRBD1|many|TRBJ2-3
CASRPGQGATDTQYF
TGCGCCAGCAGACCCGGACAGGGAGCCACAGATACGCAGTATTTT
>TRBV2|.|many|TRBJ2-7
CASSLDRAYEQYF
TGTGCCAGCAGCCTGGATCGGGCCTACGAGCAGTACTTC
>TRBV10-2|.|.|TRBJ1-5
CASSYPGQPQHF
TGCGCCAGCTCTTATCCCGGTCAGCCCCAGCATTTT
>TRBV9|.|few|TRBJ2-3
CASSVARGTDTQYF
TGTGCCAGCAGCGTAGCCAGGGGTACAGATACGCAGTATTTT
>TRBV5-1|.|few|TRBJ2-3
CASSKDGTSTDTQYF
TGCGCCAGCAGCAAGGACGGAACTAGCACAGATACGCAGTATTTT
>TRBV6-1|TRBD2|many|TRBJ2-7
CASSESPSGSYEQYF
TGTGCCAGCAGTGAAAGCCCTAGCGGAAGTTACGAGCAGTACTTC